The next 3 T cell receptor beta chains were all read from a single sample in a study of T cell repertoires in cytomegalovirus infection. Their antigens are not known. TCRdb re-called the reads through MiXCR, storing one row per CDR3 protein. The sample consists of approximately 990,000 distinct CDR3 sequences, under 40% of them appearing once. Material: cultured CD8+ T cells from PBMCs, obtained from culture after CMV antigen stimulation. Receptor source: a human donor in good health (CMV status not recorded). Some clones in this sample may be carry-over from other donors' samples.

The chain recombines TRBV6-6 with TRBJ1-2; a possible D gene is TRBD1 (6 bases). The CDR3 loop spans 16 amino acids. Germline V gene sequence: CDR1 MNHNY, CDR2 SVGAGI (reference sequence). V lost 2 bases and J lost 3, with 16 bases in between. The CDR3 nucleotides read TGTGCCAGCAGTTACGTAAGAGGGGGTGGCGACTATGGCTACACCTTC. Translating it yields CASSYVRGGGDYGYTF.

There are a few counts of this clonotype. The chain links TRBV6-2 or TRBV6-3 to TRBJ1-1; D unresolved. The CDR3 is 14 amino acids. V was shortened by 0 bases and J by 2 bases, with 7 bases between the two germline ends. The germline gives CDR1 MNHEY, CDR2 SVGEGT. The CDR3: CASSYSSPNTEAFF. The CDR3 DNA follows: TGTGCCAGCAGTTACTCAAGCCCTAACACTGAAGCTTTCTTT.

The chain couples TRBV10-3 to TRBJ1-5, with D hard to call. The germline V gene has CDR1 ENHRY and CDR2 SYGVKD. The CDR3 length is 16 residues. The germline V and J ends were trimmed by 7 bases and 3 bases, with 19 bases remaining between them. CDR3 coding DNA: TGTGCCATCAAAGAGGAGACACCAGATCACAATCAGCCCCAGCATTTT. Translating it yields CAIKEETPDHNQPQHF.